The sequence of this T cell receptor beta chain was determined in a study of OX40 agonist ivuxolimab in advanced cancers. The wider study: Patients with prior anti-PD-1, anti-PD-L1 or anti-CTLA-4 therapy were eligible; 40% to 45% had some. Findings and limits, study-wide: Doses of 0.1 to 3.0 mg/kg were accompanied by clonal expansion of CD4+ and CD8+ blood T cells by week 6. Researchers did not establish what antigens the expanded peripheral T cells target.

A few counts support this clone. Its antigen is as yet unknown. CDR3 length: 13 amino acids. The V gene lost 5 bases and the J gene lost 10 bases, with 12 bases spanning the gap. CDR1 and CDR2 (germline): SGHTA, FQGTGA. Sequenced by immunoSEQ multiplex PCR; TCRdb stores in-frame clones only, minus some. The sample holds around 34,000 clones; 65% to 90% are singletons and the top ten take approximately 1.4%. Systemic immunosuppression or autoimmune disease history was grounds to exclude patients. Sequences were derived from CD4+ or CD8+ T cells sorted from blood, sampled in a trial of the OX40 agonist ivuxolimab. V usage is TRBV7-3 and J usage is TRBJ1-6; possibly TRBD1 for D (5 bases). The sequence was collected from an adult with an advanced solid tumor such as melanoma, head and neck, liver or kidney cancer. In DNA, the CDR3 is TGTGCCAGCAGCCGGGACGCCACCTCACCCCTCCACTTT. Translating gives CASSRDATSPLHF.